The T cell receptor beta chain described here comes from a study of CD8 T cells in ankylosing spondylitis. Study-level results: Typical of ankylosing spondylitis blood, it appeared, was a TCR beta motif of under 10 highly homologous variants. According to the report, clones linked to the disease were significantly enriched in matched synovial fluid samples taken from ankylosing spondylitis patients. A subset of motif variants has previously been described in the synovial fluid and blood of reactive arthritis.

This clonotype appeared many times. Its antigen is still unknown. With molecular barcodes, quantitative 5'-RACE was used to make the TCR beta libraries. MiXCR, run by TCRdb on the 5' RACE reads, gives a single entry per CDR3 protein. The sample holds about 230,000 distinct CDR3 sequences, roughly 8.2% seen once. Looked up from germline, CDR1 is GTSNPN and CDR2 is SVGIG (reference sequence). V was pared by 0 bases and J by 2 bases, with 10 bases between. The CDR3 consists of 14 residues. The chain employs TRBV30 and TRBJ1-2; tentatively, D is TRBD1 (6 bases). This receptor was taken from a female donor with ankylosing spondylitis or in good health (not recorded which). Sequenced: blood, either unsorted or a sorted T cell fraction (not recorded which). The CDR3 DNA reads TGTGCCTGGAGTGTAGGGGGGGCCAACTATGGCTACACCTTC. It specifies CAWSVGGANYGYTF. Based on the CDR3 plus reference TRBV30 and TRBJ1-2, the full variable domain is SQTIHQWPATLVQPVGSPLSLECTVEGTSNPNLYWYRQAAGRGLQLLFYSVGIGQISSEVPQNLSASRPQDRQFILSSKKLLLSDSGFYLCAWSVGGANYGYTFGSGTRLTVV.